This T cell receptor beta chain appears in the sequencing data of a study of T-cell reconstitution after alpha-beta-depleted transplantation in children. Findings of the study overall: Alpha-beta T cells about two months after transplant reportedly derived from several hundred expanded graft clones. Newly produced T cells mostly provided counts and TCRbeta diversity after one year, as hyperexpanded clones declined. Surviving recipient cells, namely T cells and thymic progenitors, were the source of high day-60 TCRbeta diversity in some patients.

About this clonotype itself: Its cognate antigen is unknown.

CDR3 length: 15 amino acids. V gave up 6 bases and J gave up 1 base, with 12 bases separating them. For TCRbeta, the library was prepared with unique molecular identifiers. Each CDR3 protein gets one entry after TCRdb re-called the PCR reads with MiXCR. Of over 200,000 distinct CDR3 sequences listed, around 7.7% are singletons. The source of this sequence is a male patient between 2 and 15 years old who had a stem cell transplant for acute myeloid leukemia, so the T cells may come from the graft donor. The rearrangement joins TRBV12-3 or TRBV12-4 to TRBJ2-2; D perhaps matches TRBD2 (6 bases). The specimen comprised PBMCs, mostly from graft donor cells, sampled 360 days after TCRalphabeta/CD19-depleted stem cell transplant. The CDR3 nucleotides read TGTGCCAGCAGCCCCGGGACTCTGAACACCGGGGAGCTGTTTTTT. Its translation: CASSPGTLNTGELFF.